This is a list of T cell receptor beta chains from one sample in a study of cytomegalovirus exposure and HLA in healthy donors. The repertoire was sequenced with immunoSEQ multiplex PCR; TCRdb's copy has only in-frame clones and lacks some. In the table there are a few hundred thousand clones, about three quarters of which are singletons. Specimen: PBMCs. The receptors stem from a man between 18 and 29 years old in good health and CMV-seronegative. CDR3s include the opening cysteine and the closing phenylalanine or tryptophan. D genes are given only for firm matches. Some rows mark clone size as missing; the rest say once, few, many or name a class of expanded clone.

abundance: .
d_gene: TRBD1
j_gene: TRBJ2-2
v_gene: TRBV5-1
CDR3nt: TGCGCCAGCAGGCCATGGGAACAGGGGGACGGGGAGCTGTTTTTT
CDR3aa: CASRPWEQGDGELFF

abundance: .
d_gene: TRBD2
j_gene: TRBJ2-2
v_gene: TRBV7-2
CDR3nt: TGTGCCAGCAGCTTAGATGCTAGCGGGAGGGGGGAGCTGTTTTTT
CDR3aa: CASSLDASGRGELFF

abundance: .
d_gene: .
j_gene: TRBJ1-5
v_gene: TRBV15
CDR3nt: TGTGCCACCAGCAAGGTGGGACAACTACTCAATCAGCCCCAGCATTTT
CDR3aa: CATSKVGQLLNQPQHF

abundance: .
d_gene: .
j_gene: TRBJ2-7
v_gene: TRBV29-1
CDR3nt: TGCAGCGCAAGGGTCGCGGGGACCTACGAGCAGTACTTC
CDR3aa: CSARVAGTYEQYF

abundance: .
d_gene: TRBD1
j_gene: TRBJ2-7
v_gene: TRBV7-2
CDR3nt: TGTGCCAGCAGCCCGGGACAGGCCTCCTACGAGCAGTACTTC
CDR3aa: CASSPGQASYEQYF

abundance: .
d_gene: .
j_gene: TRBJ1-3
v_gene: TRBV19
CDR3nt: TGTGCCAGTAGTATGGTGCCCAGCTCTGGAAACACCATATATTTT
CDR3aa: CASSMVPSSGNTIYF

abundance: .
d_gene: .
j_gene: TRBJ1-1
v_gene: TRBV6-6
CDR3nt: TGTGCCAGCAGTCCACGGACGGGGACTGAAGCTTTCTTT
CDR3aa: CASSPRTGTEAFF

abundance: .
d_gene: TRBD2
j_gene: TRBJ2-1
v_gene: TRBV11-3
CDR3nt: TGTGCCAGCAGCTCCACGGGACTAGCGGGAGGGCGGCTCAATGAGCAGTTCTTC
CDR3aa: CASSSTGLAGGRLNEQFF

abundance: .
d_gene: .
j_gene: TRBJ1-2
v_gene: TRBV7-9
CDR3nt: TGTGCCAGCAGCCAAACAGGGCCAGCCGACTATGGCTACACCTTC
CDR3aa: CASSQTGPADYGYTF

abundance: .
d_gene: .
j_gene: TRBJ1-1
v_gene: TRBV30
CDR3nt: TGTGCCTGGCAGGACATGAACACTGAAGCTTTCTTT
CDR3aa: CAWQDMNTEAFF

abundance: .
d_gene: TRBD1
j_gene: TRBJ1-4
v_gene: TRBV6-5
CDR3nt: TGTGCCAGCAGTTACGGGACAGGGGGCCCCCATGAAAAACTGTTTTTT
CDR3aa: CASSYGTGGPHEKLFF

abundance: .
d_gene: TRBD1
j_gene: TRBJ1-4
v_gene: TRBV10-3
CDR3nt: TGTGCCATCAGTGAAAATTTCGGGACAGGGCCAGAAAAACTGTTTTTT
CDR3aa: CAISENFGTGPEKLFF

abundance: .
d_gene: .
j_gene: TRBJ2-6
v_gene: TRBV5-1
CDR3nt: TGCGCCAGCGCGGAGGGGAACTCTGGGGCCAACGTCCTGACTTTC
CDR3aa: CASAEGNSGANVLTF

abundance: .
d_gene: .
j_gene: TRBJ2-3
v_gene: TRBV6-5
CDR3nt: TGTGCCAGCAGTTACACGGGGGACGATACGCAGTATTTT
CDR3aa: CASSYTGDDTQYF

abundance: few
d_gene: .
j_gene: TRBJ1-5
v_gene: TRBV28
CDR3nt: TGTGCCAGCAGTTTCTCCGCTGGGTTCGGGAATCAGCCCCAGCATTTT
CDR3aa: CASSFSAGFGNQPQHF

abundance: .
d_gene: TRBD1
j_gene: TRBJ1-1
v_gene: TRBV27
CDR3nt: TGTGCCAGCAGTTCGACAGGGGCGCACACTGAAGCTTTCTTT
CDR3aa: CASSSTGAHTEAFF

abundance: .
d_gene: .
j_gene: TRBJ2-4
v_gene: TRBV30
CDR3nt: TGTGCCTGGAGTGCTGGCAACATTCAGTACTTC
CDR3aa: CAWSAGNIQYF

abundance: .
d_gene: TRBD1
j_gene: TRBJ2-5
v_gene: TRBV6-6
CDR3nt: TGTGCCAGCAGTTCGGGACAGGGACAAGAGACCCAGTACTTC
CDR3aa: CASSSGQGQETQYF

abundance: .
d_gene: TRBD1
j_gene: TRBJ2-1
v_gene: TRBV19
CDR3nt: TGTGCCAGTAGGGGTCGGGACAGGGAAAACAATGAGCAGTTCTTC
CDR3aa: CASRGRDRENNEQFF

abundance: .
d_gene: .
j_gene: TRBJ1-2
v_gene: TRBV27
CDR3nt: TGTGCCAGCAGTTTATCGTCCTCGGCGGTCTATGGCTACACCTTC
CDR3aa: CASSLSSSAVYGYTF

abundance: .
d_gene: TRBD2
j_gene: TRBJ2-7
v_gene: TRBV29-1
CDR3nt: TGCAGTACCGGGACTACCTACGAGCAGTACTTC
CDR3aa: CSTGTTYEQYF

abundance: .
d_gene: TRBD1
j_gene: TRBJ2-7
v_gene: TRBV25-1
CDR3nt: TGTGCCAGCAGTGCAGGGGGCTACGAGCAGTACTTC
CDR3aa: CASSAGGYEQYF

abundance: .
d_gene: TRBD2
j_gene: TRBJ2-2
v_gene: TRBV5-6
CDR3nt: TGTGCCAGCAGCTCGACTAGCCTCCTCGCCGGGGAGCTGTTTTTT
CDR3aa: CASSSTSLLAGELFF

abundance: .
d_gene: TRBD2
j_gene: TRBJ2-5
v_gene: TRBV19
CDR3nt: TGTGCCAGTAGGAGAAGTAGCGGGGAGCAAGAGACCCAGTACTTC
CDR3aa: CASRRSSGEQETQYF

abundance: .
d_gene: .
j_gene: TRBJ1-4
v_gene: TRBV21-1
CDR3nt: TGTGCCAGCAGCAAGGAGGGACAGGGGGCTCGCAATGAAAAACTGTTTTTT
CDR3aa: CASSKEGQGARNEKLFF

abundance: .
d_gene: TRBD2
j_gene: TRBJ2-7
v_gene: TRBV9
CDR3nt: TGTGCCAGCAGCGTAGAAGCAGCGGGGAACTACGAGCAGTACTTC
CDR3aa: CASSVEAAGNYEQYF

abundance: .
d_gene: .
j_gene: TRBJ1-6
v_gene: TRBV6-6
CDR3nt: TGTGCCACCTCGGGACGGGGGTCGGAGGCCCTCCACTTT
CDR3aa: CATSGRGSEALHF

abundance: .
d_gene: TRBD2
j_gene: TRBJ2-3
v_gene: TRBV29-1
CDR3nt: TGCAGCGTTTTCTTTTTTAGCGGGAGGGTGGACACAGATACGCAGTATTTT
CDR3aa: CSVFFFSGRVDTDTQYF

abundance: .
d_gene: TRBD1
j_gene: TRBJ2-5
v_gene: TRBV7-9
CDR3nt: TGTGCCAGCAGCCATGACAGGGGACAAGAGACCCAGTACTTC
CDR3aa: CASSHDRGQETQYF

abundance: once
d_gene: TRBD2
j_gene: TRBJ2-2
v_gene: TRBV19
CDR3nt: TGTGCCAGTAGAAAGCGGGAGGGGGCCGGGGAGCTGTTTTTT
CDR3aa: CASRKREGAGELFF

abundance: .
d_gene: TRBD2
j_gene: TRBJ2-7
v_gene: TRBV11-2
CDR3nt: TGTGCCAGCAGCTTATGGGCGGGAGGAGATTACGAGCAGTACTTC
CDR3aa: CASSLWAGGDYEQYF

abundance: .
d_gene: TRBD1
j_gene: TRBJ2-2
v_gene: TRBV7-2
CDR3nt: TGTGCCAGCAGCTCCACCGGGACAGGGGTGACCGGGGAGCTGTTTTTT
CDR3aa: CASSSTGTGVTGELFF

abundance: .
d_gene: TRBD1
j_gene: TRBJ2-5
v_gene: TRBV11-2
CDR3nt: TGTGCCAGCAGCTCGGGACAGGGGACACAAGAGACCCAGTACTTC
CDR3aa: CASSSGQGTQETQYF

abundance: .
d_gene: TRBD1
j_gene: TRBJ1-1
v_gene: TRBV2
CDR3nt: TGTGCCAGCAGTGAGGGGACAGGGAGGGGGACTGAAGCTTTCTTT
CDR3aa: CASSEGTGRGTEAFF

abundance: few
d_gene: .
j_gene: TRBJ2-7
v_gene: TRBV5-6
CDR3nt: TGTGCCAGCAGCCCGTGGGACTTCCACTCCTACGAGCAGTACTTC
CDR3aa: CASSPWDFHSYEQYF

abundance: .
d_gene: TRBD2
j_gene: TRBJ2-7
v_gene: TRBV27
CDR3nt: TGTGCCAGCAGTTTTGGGAGGCTAGCGGGAGGCTACGAGCAGTACTTC
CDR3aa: CASSFGRLAGGYEQYF

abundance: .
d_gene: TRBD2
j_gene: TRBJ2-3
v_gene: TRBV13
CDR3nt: TGTGCCAGCAGCTTAGGCAACTTCGATAGCGGGGGAACAGATACGCAGTATTTT
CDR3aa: CASSLGNFDSGGTDTQYF